Reported below is one T cell receptor beta chain. Its antigen is unknown. The CDR3 runs to 17 residues. The ends were cut back, 2 bases at V and 0 bases at J, with 14 bases in the middle. Germline assignment: CDR1 SEHNR and CDR2 FQNEAQ (reference sequence). The data are from a study of CD8 T cells in ankylosing spondylitis. The study, taken as a whole, reports: Blood of patients with ankylosing spondylitis appeared to be characterized by a TCR beta motif of several highly homologous variants. Both synovial fluid and blood in reactive arthritis had previously been reported to carry some motif variants.

By quantitative 5'-RACE with molecular barcodes, the TCR beta libraries were made. TCRdb redid the calling of the 5' RACE reads with MiXCR, one entry per CDR3 protein. In the table there are 180,000 or so distinct CDR3 sequences, about 9.9% of which are singletons. This receptor was obtained from a male donor with ankylosing spondylitis or in good health (not recorded which). The chain has TRBV7-9 and TRBJ2-1, with TRBD2 as a possible D gene (5 bases). The sequencing sample was made of blood, either unsorted or a sorted T cell fraction (not recorded which). CDR3 sequence: CASSLISSAGSYNEQFF. As DNA, the CDR3 is TGTGCCAGCAGCTTAATATCCAGTGCGGGCTCCTACAATGAGCAGTTCTTC.